Described below is a single T cell receptor beta chain sequence and its context. Its antigen is not known. Measured with immunoSEQ multiplex PCR; TCRdb has only the in-frame clones, and not every one. Of 100,000 or so clones in the sample, over 90% were seen once. The record originates from a study of T cell responses to AZD1222 COVID-19 vaccine. About the research overall: Researchers grouped second doses given at about 4 or about 12 weeks into one pool. General study findings and limits: Researchers report vaccine-associated CD4 TCRs spanning spike, with dominance at 160-218 and 743-854. Donors skewed white British and female; clonal diversity was possibly underestimated. No day 14 peak samples; only post-peak repertoires were characterized.

Germline V CDR1 and CDR2: MDHEN, SYDVKM. V was trimmed by 3 bases and J by 4 bases, leaving 7 bases between them. The CDR3 runs 13 residues. The sample in question was peripheral blood, obtained on day 0 of AZD1222 vaccination. The clonotype comes from an adult in good health. V is TRBV28 and J is TRBJ1-5; no reliable D call. Here the CDR3 DNA reads TGTGCCAGCAGTTTCATTGGGAATCAGCCCCAGCATTTT. Encoded protein: CASSFIGNQPQHF.